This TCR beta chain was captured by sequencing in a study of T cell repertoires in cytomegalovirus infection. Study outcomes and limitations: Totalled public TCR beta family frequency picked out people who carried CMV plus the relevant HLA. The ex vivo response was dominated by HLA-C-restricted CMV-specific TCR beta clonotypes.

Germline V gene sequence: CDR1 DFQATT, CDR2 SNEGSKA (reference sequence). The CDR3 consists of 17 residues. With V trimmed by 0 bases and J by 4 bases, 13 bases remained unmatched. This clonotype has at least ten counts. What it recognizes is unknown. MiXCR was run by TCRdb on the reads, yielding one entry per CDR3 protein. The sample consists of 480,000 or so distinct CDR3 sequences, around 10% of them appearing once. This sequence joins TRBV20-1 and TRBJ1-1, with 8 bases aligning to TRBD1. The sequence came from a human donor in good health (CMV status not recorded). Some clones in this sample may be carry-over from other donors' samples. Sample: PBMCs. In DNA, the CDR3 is TGCAGTGCTAGAGATCTCGACAGGGGCGGTGGGAGCACTGAAGCTTTCTTT. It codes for CSARDLDRGGGSTEAFF.